This T cell receptor (beta chain) was profiled in a study of cytomegalovirus exposure and HLA in healthy donors. Points from the study as a whole: First-cohort TCR clusters tended to co-occur in the approximately 110 validation repertoires, a later analysis found. Despite most TCR sequences being rare, some public TCRs occurred in many donors. The study recorded 150 to 200 TCR beta chains that were cytomegalovirus-associated.

Method: immunoSEQ multiplex PCR; TCRdb's copy keeps in-frame clones and lacks some. This sample has roughly 300,000 clones, with 80% to 90% found just once. To note about this clone: Antigen: not known.

V lost 7 bases and J 0 bases, leaving 13 bases between the germline ends. CDR3 length equals 14 residues. The V gene's germline CDR1 is MNHNY and CDR2 SVGAGI (reference sequence). The chain combines TRBV6-6 with TRBJ2-7, with D uncertain. Sequenced: PBMCs. This sequence originates from a woman between 18 and 29 years old in good health and CMV-seronegative. Written as DNA, the CDR3 is TGTGCCAGCATGCGGTCGGAGAGCTCCTACGAGCAGTACTTC. This sequence encodes CASMRSESSYEQYF.